This entry features one TCR beta chain sequence. The antigen remains undetermined. This sample is drawn from a study of cytomegalovirus exposure and HLA in healthy donors. Amplification used 60 Vbeta primers and 13 Jbeta primers. Some clones are missing from TCRdb's copy, which holds only in-frame ones; the method was immunoSEQ multiplex PCR. The table includes around 150,000 clones, around four fifths detected once. General study points: It was only CMV serostatus that was available as immune exposure information. Likely technical artifact: a cluster of highly shared sequence variants. Segments of the TCR beta V type were, in most cases, productive about 87% or about 30% of the time in an earlier analysis.

Sequenced input: PBMCs. This receptor was taken from a man aged 18 to 30 in good health and CMV-seronegative.

CDR3: CASSLGAYEQYF. In DNA form, the CDR3 reads TGTGCCAGCAGCTTGGGGGCTTACGAGCAGTACTTC. V usage is TRBV7-8 and J usage is TRBJ2-7, with D possibly TRBD1 on 6 matching bases. The CDR3 is made up of 12 amino acids. Germline lookup yields CDR1 SGHVS and CDR2 FQNEAQ. V was shortened by 3 bases and J by 4 bases, with 7 bases between the two germline ends.